Below, one T cell receptor (beta chain) is given with its context. The sample comes from a study of blood T cell repertoires in COVID-19. Study-wide context: Material from acute and convalescent COVID-19 was sourced from the United States, Italy and Spain. From T cells, B-cell-depleted T cells, or PBMCs came the material, which was cDNA or gDNA.

The V gene's germline CDR1 is SNHLY and CDR2 FYNNEI. The CDR3 spans 12 residues. Losses at the gene ends were 11 bases for V and 4 bases for J; bases not matched to a gene: 8. Authors' analysis steps: Estimates of nucleated cell counts were drawn from the amplification of reference gene primers. Only in-frame clones appear in the TCRdb table, and some are missing; sequencing was by immunoSEQ multiplex PCR. The DNA was the basis for D and trimming; V, J and clone size are from that table. This table has 100,000 to 150,000 clones, roughly 80% appearing once. The chain couples TRBV2 to TRBJ2-7, with TRBD1 matching over 7 bases. The sequence derives from a man aged 55 to 70 with acute or convalescent COVID-19. Specimen: peripheral blood. CDR3 bases: TGTGCCGTCTCCGGGACAGAATACGAGCAGTACTTC. The encoded protein is CAVSGTEYEQYF.